These 21 T cell receptor beta chains came from one sample sequenced in a study of memory CD4+ T cells and cytomegalovirus serostatus. This table comes from immunoSEQ multiplex PCR, and its TCRdb copy is limited to in-frame clones, with some not included. The data show some 46,000 clones, around 80% seen once. Single viable CD3+CD4+CD8-CD45RO+ cells were sorted as the memory CD4+ T cells. The source material was memory CD4+ T cells from blood. The receptors originated from an adult in good health and CMV-seronegative.

The chain combines TRBV19 with TRBJ2-3, with 9 bases lining up with TRBD2. The CDR3 runs 16 residues. V was pared by 7 bases and J by 1 base, with 9 bases of the junction left unmatched. Germline loops: CDR1 LNHDA, CDR2 SQIVND (reference sequence). The DNA for the CDR3 is TGTGCCAGTACCTCGGCGACTAGCGGCCGCACAGATACGCAGTATTTT. It codes for CASTSATSGRTDTQYF.

This chain connects TRBV30 to TRBJ2-1, with D possibly being TRBD2 (5 bases). The CDR3 has 13 residues. V was trimmed by 0 bases and J by 4 bases, leaving 7 bases between them. Germline assignment: CDR1 GTSNPN and CDR2 SVGIG (reference sequence). CDR3 DNA: TGTGCCTGGAGTGTAACGGGGTACAATGAGCAGTTCTTC. It specifies CAWSVTGYNEQFF.

The genes are TRBV7-2 and TRBJ2-2, with TRBD2 matching over 7 bases. Germline CDR1 reads SGHTA; CDR2 reads FQGNSA. V shed 4 bases and J 5 bases; nucleotides not matched to a gene: 7. This CDR3 has 15 residues. The CDR3 DNA is TGTGCCAGCAGCTCCGGGCTAGCGGAAACCGGGGAGCTGTTTTTT. The encoded protein is CASSSGLAETGELFF.

The chain is built from TRBV7-9 and TRBJ1-1; TRBD1 matches 8 bases. CDR1 and CDR2 from the germline V gene are SEHNR and FQNEAQ (reference sequence). Trimming cost V 8 bases and J 0 bases; bases outside gene matches: 5. The CDR3 runs 14 residues. CDR3 region: CASGQGNMNTEAFF. The CDR3 DNA reads TGTGCCAGCGGACAGGGTAACATGAACACTGAAGCTTTCTTT.

V and J are TRBV5-1 and TRBJ1-2; no firm D call. V gave up 5 bases and J gave up 7 bases, with 15 bases separating them. Germline CDR1 is SGHRS and CDR2 is YFSETQ. This CDR3 has 13 amino acids. The CDR3 region is CASSESGERGYTF. CDR3 bases: TGCGCCAGCAGTGAGTCCGGGGAGCGTGGCTACACCTTC.

V gene TRBV6-6 combines with J gene TRBJ1-2, with D perhaps matching TRBD1 (6 bases). The CDR3 loop spans 16 amino acids. Per germline, CDR1 MNHNY and CDR2 SVGAGI (reference sequence). Trimming cost V 5 bases and J 4 bases, with 20 bases left between them. The CDR3 is CASSPPGAERGYGYTF. DNA for the CDR3: TGTGCCAGCAGTCCCCCAGGGGCGGAGCGGGGCTATGGCTACACCTTC.

J is TRBJ2-3 and V is TRBV5-1, with 7 nucleotides matching TRBD2. The germline V gene encodes CDR1 SGHRS and CDR2 YFSETQ. V dropped 0 bases and J dropped 2; count of bases not matched to a gene: 0. This CDR3 has 14 residues. The CDR3 spells CASSLERDTDTQYF. Here the CDR3 DNA reads TGCGCCAGCAGCTTGGAGCGGGACACAGATACGCAGTATTTT.

The rearrangement uses TRBV5-1 and TRBJ1-4; 10 positions match TRBD1. This CDR3 has 14 residues. Unmatched junction bases numbered 3, after V lost 4 bases and J lost 6 bases. Per germline, CDR1 SGHRS and CDR2 YFSETQ. In DNA form, the CDR3 reads TGCGCCAGCAGCCCGGACAGGGGGGATGAAAAACTGTTTTTT. Amino acid sequence: CASSPDRGDEKLFF.

V is TRBV6-5 and J is TRBJ2-3; 10 nucleotides line up with TRBD2. From germline, CDR1 is MNHEY and CDR2 SVGAGI. The CDR3 is 13 residues long. J lost 9 bases, V lost 2 bases, and 2 bases had no gene match. CDR3 sequence: CASSYPAGGTQYF. In DNA, the CDR3 is TGTGCCAGCAGTTACCCAGCGGGAGGGACGCAGTATTTT.

V gene TRBV19 combines with J gene TRBJ1-5; D remains ambiguous. V lost 3 bases to trimming and J lost 3 bases, with 12 bases between them. This CDR3 comprises 15 residues. CDR1 LNHDA and CDR2 SQIVND come from the germline V gene (reference sequence). The CDR3 loop reads CASSMFGRNNQPQHF. The CDR3 DNA reads as TGTGCCAGTAGTATGTTCGGGAGAAACAATCAGCCCCAGCATTTT.

The V call is TRBV6-5, the J call TRBJ2-7, with D perhaps TRBD1 (6 bases). The CDR3 has 14 amino acids. Looked up from germline, CDR1 is MNHEY and CDR2 is SVGAGI. Trimming took off 2 bases at V and 6 bases at J, with 14 bases between the two ends. CDR3 nucleotides: TGTGCCAGCAGTTACAGCAGGGGATTCGGCGAGCAGTACTTC. It yields the protein CASSYSRGFGEQYF.

The rearrangement joins TRBV11-3 to TRBJ2-2; 9 positions agree with TRBD1. V shed 5 bases, J shed 5 bases, and the junction held 6 bases outside the gene matches. The CDR3 has 15 amino acids. Per germline, CDR1 SGHNT and CDR2 YENEEA. DNA of the CDR3: TGTGCCAGCAGCGAAAACAGGGGGCAAACCGGGGAGCTGTTTTTT. Amino acids: CASSENRGQTGELFF.

The chain links TRBV11-1 to TRBJ2-1; D is ambiguous. Deletions cut 1 base from V and 9 bases from J, with 13 bases between. The CDR3 length is 14 residues. The germline V gene has CDR1 SGHAT and CDR2 FQDESV (reference sequence). CDR3 nucleotides: TGTGCCAGCAGCTTAGACGGGTTACATGGTGAGCAGTTCTTC. It encodes CASSLDGLHGEQFF.

V usage is TRBV7-2 and J usage is TRBJ2-5; D is ambiguous. The germline V and J ends were trimmed by 5 bases and 4 bases, with 8 bases remaining between them. The germline V gene has CDR1 SGHTA and CDR2 FQGNSA. CDR3 length equals 12 residues. The CDR3 is CASSPGSETQYF. The CDR3 coding sequence is TGTGCCAGCAGCCCCGGATCAGAGACCCAGTACTTC.

The chain is built from TRBV5-6 and TRBJ2-7; weak D call: TRBD2 (6 bases). Germline V CDR1 and CDR2: SGHDT, YYEEEE. The CDR3 has 16 residues. The V and J ends lost 4 bases and 2 bases respectively, with 19 bases between them. The CDR3 coding sequence is TGTGCCAGCAGCGGTGACGCGGGACGGCTGACCTACGAGCAGTACTTC. Residues: CASSGDAGRLTYEQYF.

The genes are TRBV2 and TRBJ2-3; the match to TRBD1 covers 8 bases. V lost 7 bases, J lost 2 bases, and 8 bases stayed unmatched. Germline assignment: CDR1 SNHLY and CDR2 FYNNEI. The CDR3 length is 15 residues. The CDR3 sequence: CASKPQGANTDTQYF. The DNA of the CDR3 is TGTGCCAGCAAGCCGCAGGGGGCGAACACAGATACGCAGTATTTT.

The rearrangement links TRBV6-5 to TRBJ2-6; no firm D call. The CDR3 covers 12 residues. V was shortened by 5 bases and J by 4 bases, with 3 bases between the two germline ends. CDR1 is MNHEY, CDR2 SVGAGI, per germline. For the CDR3, the DNA is TGTGCCAGCAGTCCGGGGGCCAACGTCCTGACTTTC. Protein sequence: CASSPGANVLTF.

J is TRBJ2-1 and V is TRBV11-2; D may be TRBD2 (5 bases). The length of the CDR3 is 14 residues. Germline V lookup: CDR1 SGHAT, CDR2 FQNNGV. Trimming removed 1 base from V and 4 bases from J, with 8 bases in between. In nucleotides, the CDR3 is TGTGCCAGCAGCTTAGCTAGCCCGTACAATGAGCAGTTCTTC. Its protein product is CASSLASPYNEQFF.

The V gene is TRBV5-4, the J gene TRBJ1-2; no clear D. This CDR3 has 14 residues. Trimming took 0 bases from V and 8 from J, leaving 14 bases between them. Germline loops: CDR1 SGHNT, CDR2 YYREEE (reference sequence). The CDR3 nucleotides are TGTGCCAGCAGCTTGGCCAGCAGGTCTCGGGGCTACACCTTC. Its translation is CASSLASRSRGYTF. The entire variable domain, with the rest obtained from reference TRBV5-4 and TRBJ1-2, is as follows: ETGVTQSPTHLIKTRGQQVTLRCSSQSGHNTVSWYQQALGQGPQFIFQYYREEENGRGNFPPRFSGLQFPNYSSELNVNALELDDSALYLCASSLASRSRGYTFGSGTRLTVV.

CDR3 amino acids: CASSVSGTQGSEQYF. In DNA form, the CDR3 reads TGTGCCAGCAGCGTTTCCGGGACCCAGGGGTCCGAGCAGTACTTC. The V gene is TRBV9, the J gene TRBJ2-7; TRBD1 might be the D (6 bases). Germline CDR1 and CDR2: SGDLS and YYNGEE. Trimming removed 2 bases at V and 6 bases at J, with 18 bases between. CDR3 length: 15 amino acids.

V usage is TRBV6-1 and J usage is TRBJ2-7; D is uncertain. Trimming shortened V by 1 base and J by 7 bases, and 14 bases separated the two germline ends. Looked up from germline, CDR1 is MNHNS and CDR2 is SASEGT. The CDR3 sequence is 14 residues long. In DNA, the CDR3 is TGTGCCAGCAGTGAAGGGGCAGAGGCTGGGGAGCAGTACTTC. Translation: CASSEGAEAGEQYF.